The entry below describes one TCR beta chain. This sample is part of a study of early T cells in non-severe SARS-CoV-2 infection. Trimming cost V 2 bases and J 2 bases, with 7 bases left between them. The CDR3 sequence is 13 residues long. Individual cDNA molecules each received unique molecular identifiers attached to them. MiXCR, run by TCRdb on the 5' RACE reads, gives a single entry per CDR3 protein. Among roughly 29,000 distinct CDR3 sequences listed, 5.3% were seen once. The sequence was collected from an adult who was a healthcare worker with PCR-confirmed SARS-CoV-2 infection or an uninfected control (not recorded which). The specimen was whole blood. The chain carries TRBV12-3 or TRBV12-4 and TRBJ2-7; no definite D call. The CDR3 protein is CASSLQEPYEQYF. For the CDR3, the DNA is TGTGCCAGCAGTTTACAGGAGCCCTACGAGCAGTACTTC.